These 32 T cell receptor beta chains share one sample of origin, sequenced in a study of long-term antiretroviral therapy in people with HIV. Survey-level resolution applied to immunoSEQ assay v3.0. Repertoires were generated with immunoSEQ multiplex PCR, while TCRdb's copy carries only in-frame clones and drops some. The profile shows fewer than 35,000 clones, roughly 85% of them singletons. This sample comprised unsorted PBMCs, obtained roughly 3.3 years after starting antiretroviral therapy. The receptor set was obtained from a man younger than 35 with HIV.

V gene TRBV27 combines with J gene TRBJ2-2; possible D gene TRBD2, 6 bases. CDR3 length equals 14 residues. The V and J ends lost 8 bases and 4 bases respectively, with 14 bases between them. Looked up from germline, CDR1 is MNHEY and CDR2 is SMNVEV (reference sequence). The CDR3 DNA sequence: TGTGCCAGCTATGGCGGGATGTCCACCGGGGAGCTGTTTTTT. Translation: CASYGGMSTGELFF.

The chain combines TRBV7-7 with TRBJ2-7; 7 nucleotides match TRBD1. Germline V gene data show CDR1 as SSHAT and CDR2 as FNYEAQ (reference sequence). This CDR3 is built from 14 residues. J gave up 3 bases and V 4 bases, and 6 bases lay outside the gene matches. The DNA for the CDR3 is TGTGCCAGCAGCTCAGGGACAGCGAGCTACGAGCAGTACTTC. This codes for CASSSGTASYEQYF.

The chain carries TRBV11-2 and TRBJ2-2; possible D gene TRBD2, 6 bases. V gave up 4 bases and J gave up 4 bases, with 16 bases separating them. The CDR3 runs 16 residues. From germline, CDR1 is SGHAT and CDR2 FQNNGV. The CDR3 here is CASSSRDVSGTGELFF. The CDR3 nucleotides are TGTGCCAGCAGCTCGCGGGACGTCTCTGGCACCGGGGAGCTGTTTTTT.

This clone has more than one count but fewer than ten. This chain links TRBV6-1 with TRBJ1-5; unclear D gene. Germline CDR1 and CDR2: MNHNS and SASEGT. V was shortened by 2 bases and J by 6 bases, with 11 bases between the two germline ends. This CDR3 comprises 14 residues. The CDR3 coding sequence is TGTGCCAGCAGTGAATTGGGTCGAGGTCAGCCCCAGCATTTT. This gives the protein CASSELGRGQPQHF.

The chain joins TRBV19 to TRBJ1-2; no clear D gene. V was shortened by 5 bases and J by 1 base, with 8 bases between the two germline ends. The CDR3 has 13 residues. The germline gives CDR1 LNHDA, CDR2 SQIVND (reference sequence). CDR3 protein: CASSQDGNYGYTF. DNA for the CDR3: TGTGCCAGTAGTCAGGACGGTAACTATGGCTACACCTTC.

This chain connects TRBV27 to TRBJ1-1; D remains ambiguous. Germline CDR1 and CDR2: MNHEY and SMNVEV (reference sequence). The CDR3 is 16 residues long. V lost 3 bases and J 3 bases, leaving 17 bases between the germline ends. The CDR3 DNA follows: TGTGCCAGCAGTTTTTCCCAGGCTAAGGCTGACACTGAAGCTTTCTTT. Its protein product is CASSFSQAKADTEAFF.

This clone was seen a handful of times. This chain uses TRBV7-9 with TRBJ1-6; tentatively, D is TRBD1 (5 bases). Trimming stripped 3 bases from V and 8 bases from J, with 11 bases between. Germline-derived CDR1 and CDR2 are SEHNR and FQNEAQ (reference sequence). There are 14 residues in the CDR3. CDR3 sequence: CASSFVQGDSPLHF. The CDR3 bases are TGTGCCAGCAGCTTCGTCCAGGGAGATTCACCCCTCCACTTT. The variable domain in full, with the rest retrieved from reference TRBV7-9 and TRBJ1-6, is DTGVSQNPRHKITKRGQNVTFRCDPISEHNRLYWYRQTLGQGPEFLTYFQNEAQLEKSRLLSDRFSAERPKGSFSTLEIQRTEQGDSAMYLCASSFVQGDSPLHFGNGTRLTVT.

The chain uses TRBV10-3 and TRBJ2-7; D might be TRBD2 (6 bases). The CDR3 spans 13 residues. In germline, CDR1 is ENHRY, CDR2 SYGVKD. The V end was cut by 7 bases, the J end by 3 bases, with 13 bases between. CDR3 in amino acids: CAINAGIIYEQYF. The CDR3 DNA reads as TGTGCCATCAATGCGGGGATTATCTACGAGCAGTACTTC.

The gene calls are TRBV5-5 and TRBJ2-7; D is possibly TRBD1 or TRBD2 (5 bases each). The CDR3 totals 13 residues. Germline assignment: CDR1 SGHKS and CDR2 YYEKEE (reference sequence). Trimming shortened V by 0 bases and J by 7 bases, and 11 bases separated the two germline ends. The CDR3 coding sequence is TGTGCCAGCAGCTTGGCTTGGGGGTTAGAGCAGTACTTC. Translated, it gives CASSLAWGLEQYF.

The rearrangement joins TRBV6-5 to TRBJ1-2, with a tentative D call TRBD1 (6 bases). Germline V gene lookup returns CDR1 MNHEY and CDR2 SVGAGI. The CDR3 runs to 12 residues. Deletions cut 7 bases from V and 6 bases from J, with 12 bases between. The DNA of the CDR3 is TGTGCCAGCACCGCAGGGGTTCATGGCTACACCTTC. The encoded protein is CASTAGVHGYTF.

V and J are TRBV7-2 and TRBJ1-1; 7 nucleotides align to TRBD1. V trimming: 5 bases; J trimming: 3 bases; junction bases outside the gene matches: 6. Germline CDR1 and CDR2: SGHTA and FQGNSA. The CDR3 spans 14 residues. The CDR3 loop is CASSRTGRDTEAFF. CDR3 bases: TGTGCCAGCAGCCGGACAGGCCGGGACACTGAAGCTTTCTTT.

The chain recombines TRBV11-2 with TRBJ1-1; D not resolved. Deletions cut 1 base from V and 5 bases from J, with 20 bases between. Germline lookup yields CDR1 SGHAT and CDR2 FQNNGV. CDR3 length: 17 residues. In DNA form, the CDR3 reads TGTGCCAGCAGCTTAGGGCCGGTTGGGGTTCGGCGAACTGAAGCTTTCTTT. Translation: CASSLGPVGVRRTEAFF.

This chain joins TRBV7-2 and TRBJ2-3, with 7 bases aligning to TRBD2. V shed 7 bases, J shed 1 base, and the junction held 8 bases outside the gene matches. CDR1 is SGHTA and CDR2 is FQGNSA in the germline V gene. CDR3 length: 15 residues. This CDR3 is CASTSPGRGTDTQYF. CDR3 in DNA: TGTGCCAGCACCTCCCCGGGGAGGGGCACAGATACGCAGTATTTT.

The chain has TRBV28 and TRBJ2-1; 7 bases are a match to TRBD2. Germline loops: CDR1 MDHEN, CDR2 SYDVKM. This CDR3 comprises 16 residues. The trim removed 6 bases at V and 0 bases at J, leaving 8 bases unmatched. The CDR3 region has the DNA TGTGCCAGCAGGGTAGGGACTACCCGCTCCTACAATGAGCAGTTCTTC. Protein: CASRVGTTRSYNEQFF. Looking up the rest from reference TRBV28 and TRBJ2-1 gives the full variable domain: DVKVTQSSRYLVKRTGEKVFLECVQDMDHENMFWYRQDPGLGLRLIYFSYDVKMKEKGDIPEGYSVSREKKERFSLILESASTNQTSMYLCASRVGTTRSYNEQFFGPGTRLTVL.

The V call is TRBV9, the J call TRBJ2-3, with D unresolved. The CDR3 is 16 residues long. The V end lost 0 bases, the J end lost 0 bases, and 11 bases lay between the germline ends. Germline-derived CDR1 and CDR2 are SGDLS and YYNGEE. The CDR3 coding sequence is TGTGCCAGCAGCGTAGTGTCCGCTACTAGCACAGATACGCAGTATTTT. This encodes CASSVVSATSTDTQYF.

The chain links TRBV18 to TRBJ2-1; no firm D call. The CDR3 extends over 15 amino acids. Trimming left V 0 bases short and J 10 bases short, with 16 bases between. CDR1 KGHSH and CDR2 LQKENI come from the germline V gene. This CDR3 reads CASSPPAAPTKEQFF. The CDR3 DNA reads TGTGCCAGCTCACCACCCGCCGCCCCCACGAAGGAGCAGTTCTTC. Looking up the rest from reference TRBV18 and TRBJ2-1 gives the full variable domain: NAGVMQNPRHLVRRRGQEARLRCSPMKGHSHVYWYRQLPEEGLKFMVYLQKENIIDESGMPKERFSAEFPKEGPSILRIQQVVRGDSAAYFCASSPPAAPTKEQFFGPGTRLTVL.

The chain carries TRBV2 and TRBJ2-1; 11 nucleotides match TRBD2. CDR1 and CDR2 from the germline V gene are SNHLY and FYNNEI. V lost 4 bases, J lost 5 bases, and 10 bases stayed unmatched. This CDR3 region has 17 residues. The CDR3 here is CASSGPPGLAADNEQFF. For the CDR3, the DNA is TGTGCCAGCAGTGGACCCCCGGGACTAGCGGCCGACAATGAGCAGTTCTTC.

This clone was seen only a few times. V is TRBV4-1 and J is TRBJ2-7; D assignment may be TRBD1 or TRBD2 (5 bases each). CDR3 length: 17 amino acids. V lost 1 base and J 9 bases, leaving 25 bases between the germline ends. CDR1 and CDR2 from the germline V gene are MGHRA and YSYEKL. CDR3 sequence reads: CASSQAPFREEAVAQYF. The CDR3 nucleotides are TGCGCCAGCAGCCAAGCCCCCTTCAGGGAAGAAGCGGTTGCGCAGTACTTC.

CDR3 residues: CASRPPNLVNEQFF. The CDR3 nucleotides are TGCGCCAGCAGACCGCCAAACCTAGTCAATGAGCAGTTCTTC. The chain uses TRBV5-1 and TRBJ2-1, with D unclear. The length of the CDR3 is 14 residues. V gave up 5 bases and J gave up 6 bases, with 15 bases separating them. Germline V gene data show CDR1 as SGHRS and CDR2 as YFSETQ.

Here the CDR3 DNA reads TGTGCCAGCAGCAGACAGGGCAAGGAGGAGACCCAGTACTTC. Encoded protein: CASSRQGKEETQYF. This chain uses TRBV14 with TRBJ2-5; 7 nucleotides line up with TRBD1. With 5 bases clipped from V and 5 bases from J, the junction kept 8 bases outside the gene matches. This CDR3 spans 14 amino acids. Germline V gene sequence: CDR1 SGHDN, CDR2 FVKESK.

V gene TRBV4-1 combines with J gene TRBJ2-1, with a tentative D call TRBD2 (6 bases). V was pared by 6 bases and J by 8 bases, with 17 bases between. The CDR3 runs to 14 residues. The germline gives CDR1 MGHRA, CDR2 YSYEKL. The CDR3 region is CASRSDGGRYEQFF. The CDR3 nucleotides read TGCGCCAGCAGATCAGACGGGGGTCGGTATGAGCAGTTCTTC.

The V and J genes are TRBV19 and TRBJ2-1; no firm D call. CDR1 is LNHDA and CDR2 is SQIVND in the germline V gene (reference sequence). Trimming pared 8 bases from V and 5 bases from J, leaving 28 bases between. CDR3 length: 18 amino acids. The CDR3 protein is CASGHKFRYPPENNEQFF. In nucleotides, the CDR3 is TGTGCCAGTGGCCACAAGTTTCGATACCCCCCCGAAAACAATGAGCAGTTCTTC.

The chain recombines TRBV27 with TRBJ2-3; 12 nucleotides line up with TRBD2. The CDR3 has 15 amino acids. Looked up from germline, CDR1 is MNHEY and CDR2 is SMNVEV (reference sequence). The V segment lost 8 bases and the J segment 3 bases; nucleotides outside the gene matches: 6. The CDR3, as DNA: TGTGCCAGCGGGGAGACTAGCGGGAGAACAGATACGCAGTATTTT. Protein: CASGETSGRTDTQYF.

This chain links TRBV27 with TRBJ2-7, with TRBD1 matching 7 bases. Trimming cost V 7 bases and J 5 bases; bases outside gene matches: 17. Germline CDR1 and CDR2: MNHEY and SMNVEV (reference sequence). CDR3 length: 16 residues. The CDR3 region has the DNA TGTGCCAGCACCATAAGGGGCAGGGGGATTCCCGACGAGCAGTACTTC. As protein: CASTIRGRGIPDEQYF.

The DNA for the CDR3 is TGTGCCATCAGTGAGGTAGCGGGCCTTTCCAATGAGCAGTTCTTC. Translation: CAISEVAGLSNEQFF. The chain has TRBV10-3 and TRBJ2-1; 7 bases fit TRBD2. Germline V gene data show CDR1 as ENHRY and CDR2 as SYGVKD. With 2 bases clipped from V and 6 bases from J, the junction kept 7 bases outside the gene matches. The CDR3 length is 15 residues.

The chain recombines TRBV12-5 with TRBJ1-3; D is ambiguous. In germline, CDR1 is LGHNT, CDR2 FRNRAP. The CDR3 runs to 14 residues. Trimming left V 7 bases short and J 0 bases short, with 10 bases between. The CDR3 DNA reads as TGTGCTAGTGAGGGCGACGGCTCTGGAAACACCATATATTTT. Translated: CASEGDGSGNTIYF.

This clone was detected only once. The chain recombines TRBV27 with TRBJ2-1; a possible D gene is TRBD1 (6 bases). The CDR3 is 16 amino acids. The V and J ends lost 5 bases and 6 bases respectively, with 20 bases between them. Germline values: CDR1 MNHEY, CDR2 SMNVEV (reference sequence). The CDR3 region is CASSLIGTVGANEQFF. In DNA form, the CDR3 reads TGTGCCAGCAGTCTTATCGGGACCGTGGGGGCCAATGAGCAGTTCTTC.

This clone was counted a single time. This chain links TRBV6-7 with TRBJ2-7, with D possibly being TRBD2 (5 bases). TRBV6-7 carries the ORF label, with uncertain function. Trimming left V 2 bases short and J 5 bases short, with 19 bases between. CDR3 size: 16 residues. CDR3 protein: CASSYDPGWRVHEQYF. DNA for the CDR3: TGTGCCAGCAGTTACGACCCGGGGTGGCGCGTCCACGAGCAGTACTTC.

V is TRBV27 and J is TRBJ2-7; D is perhaps TRBD2 (5 bases). This CDR3 is built from 15 residues. V was shortened by 2 bases and J by 4 bases, with 15 bases between the two germline ends. Germline CDR1 and CDR2: MNHEY and SMNVEV (reference sequence). In DNA form, the CDR3 reads TGTGCCAGCAGTTTAACAGCGGACCCGATTTACGAGCAGTACTTC. Its translation: CASSLTADPIYEQYF.

The CDR3 loop reads CASSYGGIWSTEAFF. The CDR3 DNA reads as TGTGCCAGCAGTTATGGGGGGATTTGGAGCACTGAAGCTTTCTTT. V and J are TRBV6-6 and TRBJ1-1, with D possibly matching TRBD1 (5 bases). The CDR3 consists of 15 residues. In germline, CDR1 is MNHNY, CDR2 SVGAGI (reference sequence). The V end lost 3 bases, the J end lost 4 bases, and 15 bases lay between the germline ends.

The chain links TRBV28 to TRBJ2-6; D perhaps matches TRBD1 (6 bases). The germline gives CDR1 MDHEN, CDR2 SYDVKM. CDR3 length equals 15 residues. V lost 2 bases and J lost 2, with 7 bases in between. CDR3 loop: CASSLTGPGANVLTF. CDR3 DNA sequence: TGTGCCAGCAGTTTAACAGGGCCTGGGGCCAACGTCCTGACTTTC. The entire variable domain, with the rest obtained from reference TRBV28 and TRBJ2-6, is as follows: DVKVTQSSRYLVKRTGEKVFLECVQDMDHENMFWYRQDPGLGLRLIYFSYDVKMKEKGDIPEGYSVSREKKERFSLILESASTNQTSMYLCASSLTGPGANVLTFGAGSRLTVL.

The CDR3 is CASREPNRGNEQFF. The DNA of the CDR3 is TGTGCCAGCAGGGAACCCAATAGGGGGAATGAGCAGTTCTTC. V is TRBV6-5 and J is TRBJ2-1, with D perhaps matching TRBD1 (6 bases). Germline V gene data show CDR1 as MNHEY and CDR2 as SVGAGI. This CDR3 is built from 14 residues. Trimming took 6 bases from V and 7 from J, leaving 16 bases between them.